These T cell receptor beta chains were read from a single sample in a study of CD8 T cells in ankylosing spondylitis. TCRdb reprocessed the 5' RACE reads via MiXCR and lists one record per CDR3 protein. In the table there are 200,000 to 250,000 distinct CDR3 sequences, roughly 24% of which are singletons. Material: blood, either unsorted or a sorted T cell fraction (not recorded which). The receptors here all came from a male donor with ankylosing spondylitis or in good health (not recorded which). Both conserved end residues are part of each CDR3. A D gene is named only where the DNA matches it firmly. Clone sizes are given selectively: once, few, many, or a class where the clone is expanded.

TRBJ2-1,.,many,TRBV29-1,TGCAGCGTTGAAGACCCAACCTGGGGGGAAGATTACTTTGAGCAGTTCTTC,CSVEDPTWGEDYFEQFF
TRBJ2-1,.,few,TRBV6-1,TGTGCCAGCAAGGTAGGGGCGCTCCTCTACAATGAGCAGTTCTTC,CASKVGALLYNEQFF
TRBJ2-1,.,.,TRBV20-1,TGCAGTGCTACGGGCAATGAGCAGTTCTTC,CSATGNEQFF
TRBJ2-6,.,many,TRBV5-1,TGCGCCAGCAGCTTGTCTCAGCCCTCTGGGGCCAACGTCCTGACTTTC,CASSLSQPSGANVLTF
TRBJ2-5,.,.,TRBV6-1,TGTGCCAGCAGTGAAGGCGGGGTCGGAGTGGAGACCCAGTACTTC,CASSEGGVGVETQYF
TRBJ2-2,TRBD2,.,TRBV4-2,TGTGCCAGCAGCCAAGATCGGGCTAGCGGTACCGGGGAGCTGTTTTTT,CASSQDRASGTGELFF
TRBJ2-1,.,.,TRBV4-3,TGCGCCAGCAGCCAAGATGCCGGGGCCAGCTCCTACAATGAGCAGTTCTTC,CASSQDAGASSYNEQFF
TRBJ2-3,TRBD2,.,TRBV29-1,TGCAGCGTGGCCCAACTAGCGGGAGCAGATACGCAGTATTTT,CSVAQLAGADTQYF
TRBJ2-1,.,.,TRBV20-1,TGCAGTGCGGTCAGGGTGATCCCCTACAATGAGCAGTTCTTC,CSAVRVIPYNEQFF
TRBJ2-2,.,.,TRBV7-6,TGTGCCAGCAGCACCCGATCGAGTACCGGGGAGCTGTTTTTT,CASSTRSSTGELFF
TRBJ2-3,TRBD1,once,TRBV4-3,TGCGCCAGCAGCCAATACAGGGGCGGGACAGATACGCAGTATTTT,CASSQYRGGTDTQYF
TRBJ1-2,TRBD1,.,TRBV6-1,TGTGCCAGCAGTAGAGCCGGGACAGAGCGATATCCCTATGGCTACACCTTC,CASSRAGTERYPYGYTF
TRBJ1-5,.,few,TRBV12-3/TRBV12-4,TGTGCCAGCACCCTTTCAAGTTCCAATCAGCCCCAGCATTTT,CASTLSSSNQPQHF
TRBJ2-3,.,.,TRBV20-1,TGCTTGGCGGGGACTTCATCGGATACGCAGTATTTT,CLAGTSSDTQYF
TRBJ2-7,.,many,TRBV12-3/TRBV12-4,TGTGCCAGCAGTCGTAGTGGAACCCCTAGGTACGAGCAGTACTTC,CASSRSGTPRYEQYF
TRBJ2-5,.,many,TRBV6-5,TGTGCCAGCAGTTACCCAGGACAGAAGGAGACCCAGTACTTC,CASSYPGQKETQYF
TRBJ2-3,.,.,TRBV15,TGTGCCACCAGCTACGGAGATACGCAGTATTTT,CATSYGDTQYF
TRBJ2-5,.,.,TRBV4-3,TGCGCCAGCAGCCAAGATTGGGGGCGGGTGGAGACCCAGTACTTC,CASSQDWGRVETQYF
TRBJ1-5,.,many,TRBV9,TGTGCCAGCACTCGGACGGGGGATAGCAATCAGCCCCAGCATTTT,CASTRTGDSNQPQHF
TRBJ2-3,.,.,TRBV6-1,TGTGCCAGCAGAAGAACAGAGGATGGCACAGATACGCAGTATTTT,CASRRTEDGTDTQYF
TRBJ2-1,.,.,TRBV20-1,TGCAGTGCCCTCACTGGTGGTCGTGCGAATGAGCAGTTCTTC,CSALTGGRANEQFF
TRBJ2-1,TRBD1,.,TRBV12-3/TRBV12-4,TGTGCCAGCAGTTTTAAGGGACAGGGGGCTGGGAATGAGCAGTTCTTC,CASSFKGQGAGNEQFF
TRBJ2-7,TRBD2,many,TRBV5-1,TGCGCCAGCAGAGCGACTAGCGGGAACGAGCAGTACTTC,CASRATSGNEQYF
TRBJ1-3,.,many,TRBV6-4,TGTGCCAGCAGTAGACGTATATCCCGCTCCAGGTTCTCTGGAAACACCATATATTTT,CASSRRISRSRFSGNTIYF
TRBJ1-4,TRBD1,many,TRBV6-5,TGTGCCAGCAGTTACCCGACAGGGAATGAAAAACTGTTTTTT,CASSYPTGNEKLFF
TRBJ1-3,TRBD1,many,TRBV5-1,TGCGCCAGCAGCCAGCAGACAGGGGCTGGAAACACCATATATTTT,CASSQQTGAGNTIYF
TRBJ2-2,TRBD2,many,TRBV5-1,TGCGCCAGCTGTCGGACTAGCGCAAACACCGGGGAGCTGTTTTTT,CASCRTSANTGELFF
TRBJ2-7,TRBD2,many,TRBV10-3,TGTGCCATCAGTGGCGGCGGGGCGGGAGGCTACGAGCAGTACTTC,CAISGGGAGGYEQYF
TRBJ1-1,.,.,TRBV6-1,TGTGCCAGCAGCCGGGGTGGGGGGGGGAACACTGAAGCTTTCTTT,CASSRGGGGNTEAFF
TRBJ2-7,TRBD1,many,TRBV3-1,TGTGCCAGCAGACGGGACAGTTCCTACGAGCAGTACTTC,CASRRDSSYEQYF
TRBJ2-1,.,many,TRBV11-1,TGTGCCAGCAGCTTCCTATGGGATGGGGGGGGCATGGTCTTC,CASSFLWDGGGMVF
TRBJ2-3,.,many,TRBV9,TGTGCCAGCAGACGTAGGGGCCTCCGCACAGATACGCAGTATTTT,CASRRRGLRTDTQYF
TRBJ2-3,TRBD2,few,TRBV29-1,TGCAGCGTTGCCCAGGTAGCGGGAGTTCAAGATACGCAGTATTTT,CSVAQVAGVQDTQYF
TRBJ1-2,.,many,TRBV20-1,TGCAGTGAGGTGCGGAATAACTATGGCTACACCTTC,CSEVRNNYGYTF
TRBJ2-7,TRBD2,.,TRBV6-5,TGTGCCAGCAGTAAGCGGGATGGCGAGCAGTACTTC,CASSKRDGEQYF
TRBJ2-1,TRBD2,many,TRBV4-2,TGTGCCAGCAGCCCCGCGGGGAGGGGCAATGAGCAGTTCTTC,CASSPAGRGNEQFF
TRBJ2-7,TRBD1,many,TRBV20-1,TGCAGTGCTTCTCCGGGACAGGGGGCCTACGAGCAGTACTTC,CSASPGQGAYEQYF
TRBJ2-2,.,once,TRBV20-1,TGCAGTGCTACTTCCCGCACGATGTTGGGACGGTTTACGAACACCGGGGAGCTGTTTTTT,CSATSRTMLGRFTNTGELFF
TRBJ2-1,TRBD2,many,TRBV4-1,TGCGCCAGCAGCCAAGGATTCGGCGGCGGGGGCTACAATGAGCAGTTCTTC,CASSQGFGGGGYNEQFF
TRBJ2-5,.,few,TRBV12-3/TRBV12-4,TGTGCCAGCAGTTTAAGCGCGGCAGGGGGGGCCCAAGAGACCCAGTACTTC,CASSLSAAGGAQETQYF
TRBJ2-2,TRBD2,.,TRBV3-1,TGTGCCAGCAGCCAGCGACTAGCCGTCGCCGGGGAGCTGTTTTTT,CASSQRLAVAGELFF
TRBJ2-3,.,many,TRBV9,TGTGCCAGCAGCGTAGGACCCAGCACAGATACGCAGTATTTT,CASSVGPSTDTQYF
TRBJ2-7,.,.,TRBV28,TGTGCCAGCAGTCAGGGGAACTCCTACGAGCAGTACTTC,CASSQGNSYEQYF
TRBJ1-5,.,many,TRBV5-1,TGCGCCAGCAGCTTGGAATCTGGGGAGACTCAGCCCCAGCATTTT,CASSLESGETQPQHF
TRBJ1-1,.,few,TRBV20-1,TGCAGTGCTAGAGTGGGGGGGATGAACACTGAAGCTTTCTTT,CSARVGGMNTEAFF
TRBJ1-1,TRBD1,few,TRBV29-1,TGCAGCGTCCACAGAAACGGACAGGATGAAGCTTTCTTT,CSVHRNGQDEAFF
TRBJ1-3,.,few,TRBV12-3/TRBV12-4,TGTGCCAGCAGTGCCATCCGGAGCTCTGGAAACACCATATATTTT,CASSAIRSSGNTIYF
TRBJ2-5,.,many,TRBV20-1,TGCAGTGCTAGCGAGGAGACCCAGTACTTC,CSASEETQYF
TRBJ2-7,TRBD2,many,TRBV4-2,TGTGCCAGCAGCCAAGGCCCTAGCGGAGACTCGTACGAGCAGTACTTC,CASSQGPSGDSYEQYF
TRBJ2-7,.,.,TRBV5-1,TGCGCCAGCACCCCCAGGCGGGATTCTGACGAGCAGTACTTC,CASTPRRDSDEQYF
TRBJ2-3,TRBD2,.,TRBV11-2,TGTGCCAGCAGCACCCGGACTAGGGGAGATACGCAGTATTTT,CASSTRTRGDTQYF
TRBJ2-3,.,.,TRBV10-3,TGTGCCATAACAGGGGACTTGACAGATACGCAGTATTTT,CAITGDLTDTQYF
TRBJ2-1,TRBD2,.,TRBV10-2,TGCGCCAGCAGTGAGTTTGTGGGGGGGAGCTCCTACAATGAGCAGTTCTTC,CASSEFVGGSSYNEQFF
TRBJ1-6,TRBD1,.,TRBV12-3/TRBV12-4,TGTGCCAGCAGTCCGGGGGACAGGCGTAATTCACCCCTCCACTTT,CASSPGDRRNSPLHF
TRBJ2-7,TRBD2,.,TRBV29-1,TGCAGCGTTGAATCGGCGGGAGTTCTACACTTC,CSVESAGVLHF
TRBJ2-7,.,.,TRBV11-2,TGTGCCAGCAGCCGGGACAACACCTACGAGCAGTACTTC,CASSRDNTYEQYF
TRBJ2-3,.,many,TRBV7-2,TGTGCCAGCAGCTTTGGAGGGAGTGGTGGAGATACGCAGTATTTT,CASSFGGSGGDTQYF
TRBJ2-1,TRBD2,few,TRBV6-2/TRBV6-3,TGTGCCAGCAGTTACTCGTGGGTTTTAGCGGGAGAATTAAATCTCAATGAGCAGTTCTTC,CASSYSWVLAGELNLNEQFF